These 19 T cell receptor beta chains were all obtained from the same sample, sequenced in a study of cytomegalovirus exposure and HLA in healthy donors. PCR amplification relied on 60 Vbeta primers (plus 13 Jbeta primers). Clones were read by immunoSEQ multiplex PCR, and TCRdb kept only the in-frame ones, dropping some. This repertoire shows around 120,000 clones, nearly 85% found once; its top ten account for approximately 1%. The sample comprised PBMCs. These receptors came from a boy younger than 18 in good health and CMV-seronegative.

This chain uses TRBV5-4 with TRBJ2-1; 11 nucleotides agree with TRBD2. The CDR3 is made up of 18 amino acids. The junction had 11 bases not matched to a gene; V was cut back by 3 bases and J by 3 bases. Germline CDR1 SGHNT, CDR2 YYREEE (reference sequence). The CDR3: CASSSPPLAGGLYNEQFF. The CDR3 DNA sequence: TGTGCCAGCAGCTCGCCCCCGCTAGCGGGAGGCCTCTACAATGAGCAGTTCTTC.

This clone was picked up one time. The chain has TRBV6-1 and TRBJ2-2; TRBD1 matches at 9 bases. The CDR3 has 15 residues. The germline V gene encodes CDR1 MNHNS and CDR2 SASEGT. Germline trimming cut 2 bases from V and 7 bases from J; bases unmatched to any gene: 5. The chain's CDR3 is CASSERQGDGGELFF. CDR3 bases: TGTGCCAGCAGTGAACGACAGGGGGATGGCGGGGAGCTGTTTTTT.

V gene TRBV5-1 combines with J gene TRBJ2-5, with TRBD2 as a possible D gene (5 bases). The germline V gene encodes CDR1 SGHRS and CDR2 YFSETQ. The CDR3 extends over 15 amino acids. Deletions cut 0 bases from V and 4 bases from J, with 13 bases between. The DNA for the CDR3 is TGCGCCAGCAGCTTGGCGTTGAGGGAAGGAGAGACCCAGTACTTC. This encodes CASSLALREGETQYF.

The chain couples TRBV6-6 to TRBJ1-2, with a weak D call TRBD1 (6 bases). Germline CDR1 reads MNHNY; CDR2 reads SVGAGI (reference sequence). The V end was cut by 7 bases, the J end by 8 bases, with 11 bases between. The CDR3 contains 11 residues. The CDR3 loop reads CASNTGRGYTF. The CDR3 DNA reads TGTGCCAGCAATACAGGGAGAGGCTACACCTTC.

The J gene is TRBJ2-5, the V gene TRBV7-9, with 7 bases matching TRBD1. This CDR3 comprises 15 residues. V lost 2 bases to trimming and J lost 1 base; unmatched junction nucleotides: 4. Germline CDR1 reads SEHNR; CDR2 reads FQNEAQ (reference sequence). Written as DNA, the CDR3 is TGTGCCAGCAGCTTACCCGGGACAGCCCAAGAGACCCAGTACTTC. Translation: CASSLPGTAQETQYF.

The chain couples TRBV5-6 to TRBJ2-2; weak D call: TRBD2 (5 bases). The germline V gene has CDR1 SGHDT and CDR2 YYEEEE. The CDR3 has 16 amino acids. Trimming left V 0 bases short and J 3 bases short, with 12 bases between. The CDR3 DNA is TGTGCCAGCAGCTTGGAGAGGGAATGGTACACCGGGGAGCTGTTTTTT. Residues: CASSLEREWYTGELFF.

V usage is TRBV7-8 and J usage is TRBJ2-1, with D possibly matching TRBD2 (5 bases). In germline, CDR1 is SGHVS, CDR2 FQNEAQ. The CDR3 has 13 amino acids. V lost 8 bases, J lost 4 bases, and 12 bases lay in between. For the CDR3, the DNA is TGTGCCAGCTCTTTGGACTTTTACAATGAGCAGTTCTTC. This codes for CASSLDFYNEQFF. Looking up the rest from reference TRBV7-8 and TRBJ2-1 gives the full variable domain: GAGVSQSPRYKVAKRGQDVALRCDPISGHVSLFWYQQALGQGPEFLTYFQNEAQLDKSGLPSDRFFAERPEGSVSTLKIQRTQQEDSAVYLCASSLDFYNEQFFGPGTRLTVL.

The chain uses TRBV4-1 and TRBJ2-5; D remains unclear. Germline CDR1 and CDR2: MGHRA and YSYEKL. Trimming took off 4 bases at V and 9 bases at J, with 12 bases between the two ends. This CDR3 contains 12 residues. The DNA of the CDR3 is TGCGCCAGCAGCCCCGACCTGGCGGCCCAGTACTTC. Amino acid sequence: CASSPDLAAQYF.

The J gene is TRBJ1-1, the V gene TRBV18, with 9 positions matching TRBD1. Per the germline V gene, CDR1 is KGHSH and CDR2 is LQKENI. J was trimmed by 10 bases and V by 6 bases; bases with no gene match: 12. This CDR3 is built from 14 residues. CDR3 amino acids: CASSSDRGELAAFF. CDR3 nucleotide sequence: TGTGCCAGCTCTTCGGACAGGGGCGAACTAGCAGCTTTCTTT.

V usage is TRBV30 and J usage is TRBJ2-3; TRBD2 matches 11 bases. V gave up 0 bases and J gave up 4 bases; unmatched junction bases: 3. The CDR3 spans 15 residues. Germline lookup yields CDR1 GTSNPN and CDR2 SVGIG (reference sequence). In DNA, the CDR3 is TGTGCCTGGAGTGTAGATAGCGGGAGGGCAGATACGCAGTATTTT. Amino acid sequence: CAWSVDSGRADTQYF.

The table lists this clone with a count of one. The DNA for the CDR3 is TGTGCCAGCAGCCCGAGAGGTGCAGGGTATGGCGAAAAACTGTTTTTT. Amino acids: CASSPRGAGYGEKLFF. This chain connects TRBV7-3 to TRBJ1-4; possible D gene TRBD1, 5 bases. There are 16 residues in the CDR3. Trimming removed 5 bases from V and 8 bases from J, with 21 bases in between. Germline CDR1 SGHTA, CDR2 FQGTGA. Variable domain in full (rest from reference TRBV7-3 and TRBJ1-4): GAGVSQTPSNKVTEKGKYVELRCDPISGHTALYWYRQSLGQGPEFLIYFQGTGAADDSGLPNDRFFAVRPEGSVSTLKIQRTERGDSAVYLCASSPRGAGYGEKLFFGSGTQLSVL.

The CDR3 is CASSDVHPSGLEDYGYTF. CDR3 DNA sequence: TGTGCCAGCAGTGACGTACACCCGTCGGGTTTAGAGGACTATGGCTACACCTTC. The chain recombines TRBV25-1 with TRBJ1-2, with D unclear. This CDR3 comprises 18 residues. The V end was cut by 3 bases, the J end by 3 bases, with 23 bases between. Germline V gene data show CDR1 as MGHDK and CDR2 as SYGVNS.

The chain recombines TRBV7-9 with TRBJ2-3, with TRBD1 matching 8 bases. The CDR3 loop spans 17 amino acids. Germline lookup yields CDR1 SEHNR and CDR2 FQNEAQ (reference sequence). Germline trimming cut 6 bases from V and 2 bases from J; bases unmatched to any gene: 13. Here the CDR3 DNA reads TGTGCCAGCAGACCTGCACCCGGACAGGGATTCACAGATACGCAGTATTTT. Translating it yields CASRPAPGQGFTDTQYF.

V is TRBV30 and J is TRBJ1-1, with unresolved D. V shed 6 bases and J shed 10 bases, with 24 bases lying between them. The CDR3 spans 14 residues. Per the germline V gene, CDR1 is GTSNPN and CDR2 is SVGIG (reference sequence). CDR3 amino acids: CACSALASHRGAFF. The CDR3 DNA is TGTGCCTGTTCCGCCCTGGCGTCCCACCGGGGAGCTTTCTTT.

This clone has just one count. V and J are TRBV29-1 and TRBJ2-7; no definite D call. The germline CDR1 and CDR2 sequences are SQVTM and ANQGSEA. Trimming shortened V by 1 base and J by 5 bases, and 9 bases separated the two germline ends. There are 12 residues in the CDR3. CDR3 nucleotide sequence: TGCAGCGTTGAAGGTCAAGCCAACGAGCAGTACTTC. It translates to CSVEGQANEQYF.

This chain links TRBV15 with TRBJ1-4; TRBD1 might be the D (6 bases). The CDR3 totals 14 residues. Trimming shortened V by 4 bases and J by 3 bases, and 9 bases separated the two germline ends. Germline V lookup: CDR1 LNHNV, CDR2 YYDKDF (reference sequence). This CDR3 is CATSTGQPNEKLFF. CDR3 sequence (DNA): TGTGCCACCAGCACGGGACAACCTAATGAAAAACTGTTTTTT.

The chain couples TRBV5-4 to TRBJ1-2; 7 positions match TRBD1. This CDR3 has 15 amino acids. The germline gives CDR1 SGHNT, CDR2 YYREEE (reference sequence). With V trimmed by 4 bases and J by 7 bases, 13 bases remained unmatched. For the CDR3, the DNA is TGTGCCAGCAGCCCCCCCAACCGACAGGGACGTGGCTACACCTTC. Translating it yields CASSPPNRQGRGYTF.

The V and J genes are TRBV7-8 and TRBJ1-1, with TRBD1 matching over 7 bases. With 3 bases clipped from V and 7 bases from J, the junction kept 8 bases outside the gene matches. CDR3 size: 14 residues. CDR1 is SGHVS, CDR2 FQNEAQ, per germline. The CDR3 DNA sequence: TGTGCCAGCAGCTTCGACAGGGAAGTCGATGAAGCTTTCTTT. It is translated as CASSFDREVDEAFF.

The rearrangement links TRBV11-2 to TRBJ2-5; D call uncertain. Germline values: CDR1 SGHAT, CDR2 FQNNGV. The CDR3 totals 15 residues. With 0 bases removed from V and 5 bases from J, the gap between germline ends came to 13 bases. The DNA for the CDR3 is TGTGCCAGCAGCTTAGATGTGGCTAGATTGGAGACCCAGTACTTC. Translating it yields CASSLDVARLETQYF.